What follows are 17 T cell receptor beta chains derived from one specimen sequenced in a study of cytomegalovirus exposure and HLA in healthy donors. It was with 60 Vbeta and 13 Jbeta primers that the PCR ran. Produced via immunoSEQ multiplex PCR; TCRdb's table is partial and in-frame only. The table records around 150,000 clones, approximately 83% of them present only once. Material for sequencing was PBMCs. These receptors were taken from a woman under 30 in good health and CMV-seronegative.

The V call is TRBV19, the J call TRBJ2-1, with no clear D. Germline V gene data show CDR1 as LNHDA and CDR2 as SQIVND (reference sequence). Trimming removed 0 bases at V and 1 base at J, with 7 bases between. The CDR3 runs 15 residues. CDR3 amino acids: CASSIDDGSYNEQFF. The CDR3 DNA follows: TGTGCCAGTAGTATAGACGACGGGTCCTACAATGAGCAGTTCTTC.

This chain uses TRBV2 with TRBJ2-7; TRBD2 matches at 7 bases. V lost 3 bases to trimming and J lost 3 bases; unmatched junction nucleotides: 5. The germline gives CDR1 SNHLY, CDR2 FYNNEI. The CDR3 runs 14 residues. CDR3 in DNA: TGTGCCAGCAGTGAGCTCAGGGAGGGCTACGAGCAGTACTTC. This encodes CASSELREGYEQYF. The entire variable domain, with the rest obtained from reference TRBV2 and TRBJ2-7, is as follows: EPEVTQTPSHQVTQMGQEVILRCVPISNHLYFYWYRQILGQKVEFLVSFYNNEISEKSEIFDDQFSVERPDGSNFTLKIRSTKLEDSAMYFCASSELREGYEQYFGPGTRLTVT.

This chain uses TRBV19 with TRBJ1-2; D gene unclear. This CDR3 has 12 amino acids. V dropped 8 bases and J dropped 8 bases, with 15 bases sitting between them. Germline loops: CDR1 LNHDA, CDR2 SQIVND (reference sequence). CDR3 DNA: TGTGCCAGTGGTACAACCGCGACAGGCTACACCTTC. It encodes CASGTTATGYTF.

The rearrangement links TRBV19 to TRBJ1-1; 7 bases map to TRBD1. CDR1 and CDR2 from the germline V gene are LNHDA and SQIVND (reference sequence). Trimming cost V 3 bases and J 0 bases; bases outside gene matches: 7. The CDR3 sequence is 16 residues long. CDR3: CASSIGQVFLNTEAFF. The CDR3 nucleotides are TGTGCCAGTAGTATTGGACAGGTGTTCTTGAACACTGAAGCTTTCTTT.

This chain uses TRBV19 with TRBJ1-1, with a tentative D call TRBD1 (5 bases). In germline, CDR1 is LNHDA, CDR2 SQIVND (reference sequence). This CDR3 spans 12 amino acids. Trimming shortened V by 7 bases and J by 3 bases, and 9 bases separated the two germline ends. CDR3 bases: TGTGCCAGTAAGCAGGGCTACACTGAAGCTTTCTTT. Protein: CASKQGYTEAFF.

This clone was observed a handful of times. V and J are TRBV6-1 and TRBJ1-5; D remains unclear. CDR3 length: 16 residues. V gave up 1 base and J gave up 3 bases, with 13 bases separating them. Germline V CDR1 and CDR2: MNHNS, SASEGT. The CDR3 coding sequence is TGTGCCAGCAGTGAAGTAAAAGGGAGAATCAATCAGCCCCAGCATTTT. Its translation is CASSEVKGRINQPQHF.

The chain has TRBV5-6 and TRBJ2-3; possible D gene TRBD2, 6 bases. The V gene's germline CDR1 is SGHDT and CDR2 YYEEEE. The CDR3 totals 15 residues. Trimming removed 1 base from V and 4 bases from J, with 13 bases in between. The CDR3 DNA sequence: TGTGCCAGCAGCTTGAGGGGCGGGGTCGCAGATACGCAGTATTTT. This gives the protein CASSLRGGVADTQYF.

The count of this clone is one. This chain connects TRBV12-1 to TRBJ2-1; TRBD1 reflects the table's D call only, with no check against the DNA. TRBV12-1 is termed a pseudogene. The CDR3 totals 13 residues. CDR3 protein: CATPHRGNNEQFF. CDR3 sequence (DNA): TGTGCCACACCACACAGGGGCAACAATGAGCAGTTCTTC.

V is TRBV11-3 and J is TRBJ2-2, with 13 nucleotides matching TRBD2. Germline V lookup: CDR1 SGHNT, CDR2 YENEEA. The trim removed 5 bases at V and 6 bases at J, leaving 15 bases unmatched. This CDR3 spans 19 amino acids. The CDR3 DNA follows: TGTGCCAGCAGCCCACTAACTAGCGGGGGGGCCTATTCTTCCGGGGAGCTGTTTTTT. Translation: CASSPLTSGGAYSSGELFF.

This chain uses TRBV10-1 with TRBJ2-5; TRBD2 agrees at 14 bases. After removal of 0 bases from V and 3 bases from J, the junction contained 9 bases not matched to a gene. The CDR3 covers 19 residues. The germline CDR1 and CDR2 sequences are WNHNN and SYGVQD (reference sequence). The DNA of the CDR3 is TGCGCCAGCAGTGAGTCCTTCGCGGGACTAGCGGGGGCAAAAGAGACCCAGTACTTC. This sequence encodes CASSESFAGLAGAKETQYF.

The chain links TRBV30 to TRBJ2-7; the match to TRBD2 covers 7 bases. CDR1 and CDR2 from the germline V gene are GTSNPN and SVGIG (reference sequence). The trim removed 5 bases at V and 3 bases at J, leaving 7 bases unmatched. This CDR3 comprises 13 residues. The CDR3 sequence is CAWGGERSYEQYF. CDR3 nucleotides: TGTGCCTGGGGGGGGGAACGGAGCTACGAGCAGTACTTC.

The CDR3 region has the DNA TGTGCCAGCAGTGAAGGGGACAGCCCTAATGAAAAACTGTTTTTT. Translation gives CASSEGDSPNEKLFF. The J gene is TRBJ1-4, the V gene TRBV2, with TRBD1 matching over 7 bases. The length of the CDR3 is 15 residues. The junction had 2 bases not matched to a gene; V was cut back by 1 base and J by 3 bases. Germline assignment: CDR1 SNHLY and CDR2 FYNNEI.

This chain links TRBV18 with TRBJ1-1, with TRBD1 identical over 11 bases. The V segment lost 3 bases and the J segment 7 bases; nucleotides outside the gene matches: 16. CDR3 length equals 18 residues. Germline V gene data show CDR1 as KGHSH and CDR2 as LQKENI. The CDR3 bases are TGTGCCAGCTCACCGGGACGTTACACTGGACAGGGGGCTGTTGAAGCTTTCTTT. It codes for CASSPGRYTGQGAVEAFF.

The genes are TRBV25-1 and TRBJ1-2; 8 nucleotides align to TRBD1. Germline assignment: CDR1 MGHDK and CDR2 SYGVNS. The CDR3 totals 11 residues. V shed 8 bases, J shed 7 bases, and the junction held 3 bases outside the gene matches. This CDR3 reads CASGQGGGYTF. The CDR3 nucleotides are TGTGCCAGCGGACAGGGCGGTGGCTACACCTTC.

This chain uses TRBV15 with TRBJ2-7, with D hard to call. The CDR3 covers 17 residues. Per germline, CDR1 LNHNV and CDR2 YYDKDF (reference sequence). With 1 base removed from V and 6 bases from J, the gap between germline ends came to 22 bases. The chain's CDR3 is CATSRGFGVLDKGEQYF. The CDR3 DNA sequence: TGTGCCACCAGCAGAGGCTTCGGAGTTCTGGATAAAGGCGAGCAGTACTTC. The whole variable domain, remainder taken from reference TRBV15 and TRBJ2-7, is DAMVIQNPRYQVTQFGKPVTLSCSQTLNHNVMYWYQQKSSQAPKLLFHYYDKDFNNEADTPDNFQSRRPNTSFCFLDIRSPGLGDTAMYLCATSRGFGVLDKGEQYFGPGTRLTVT.

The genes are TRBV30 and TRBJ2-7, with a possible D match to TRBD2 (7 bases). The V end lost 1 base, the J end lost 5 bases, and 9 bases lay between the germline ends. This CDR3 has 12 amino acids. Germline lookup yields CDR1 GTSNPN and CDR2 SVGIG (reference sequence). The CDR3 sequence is CAWSAGGHEQYF. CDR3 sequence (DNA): TGTGCCTGGAGTGCGGGGGGCCACGAGCAGTACTTC.

CDR3 in DNA: TGCGCCAGCAGCGCCGGGACTGCCGAGCGAGGCTACACCTTC. It codes for CASSAGTAERGYTF. The V call is TRBV5-1, the J call TRBJ1-2, with D possibly TRBD1 on 5 matching bases. The CDR3 consists of 14 residues. The germline V gene encodes CDR1 SGHRS and CDR2 YFSETQ. The V end was cut by 4 bases, the J end by 8 bases, with 18 bases between.